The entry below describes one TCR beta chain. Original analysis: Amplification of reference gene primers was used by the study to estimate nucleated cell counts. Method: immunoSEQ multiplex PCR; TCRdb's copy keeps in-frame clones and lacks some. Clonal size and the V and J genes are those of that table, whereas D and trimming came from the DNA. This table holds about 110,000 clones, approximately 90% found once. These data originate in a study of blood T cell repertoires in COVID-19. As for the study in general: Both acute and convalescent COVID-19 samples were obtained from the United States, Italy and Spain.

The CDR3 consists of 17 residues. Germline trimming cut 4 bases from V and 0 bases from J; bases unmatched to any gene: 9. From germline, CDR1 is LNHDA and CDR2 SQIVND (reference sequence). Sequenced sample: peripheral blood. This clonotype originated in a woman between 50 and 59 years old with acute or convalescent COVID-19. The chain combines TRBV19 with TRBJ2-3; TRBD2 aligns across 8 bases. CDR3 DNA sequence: TGTGCCAGTAGTAGGCCTAGCGGGTCCTATAGCACAGATACGCAGTATTTT. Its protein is CASSRPSGSYSTDTQYF.